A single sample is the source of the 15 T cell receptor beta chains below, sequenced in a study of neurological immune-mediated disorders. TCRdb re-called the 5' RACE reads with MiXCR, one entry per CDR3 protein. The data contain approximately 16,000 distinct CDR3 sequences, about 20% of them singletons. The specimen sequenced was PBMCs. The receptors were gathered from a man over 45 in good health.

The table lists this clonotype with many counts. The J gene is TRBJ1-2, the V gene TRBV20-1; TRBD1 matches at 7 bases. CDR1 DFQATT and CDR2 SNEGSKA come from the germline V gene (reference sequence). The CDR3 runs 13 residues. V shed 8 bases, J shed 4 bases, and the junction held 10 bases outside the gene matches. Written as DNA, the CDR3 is TGCAGTATAGGACAGGATTACACCTATGGCTACACCTTC. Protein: CSIGQDYTYGYTF.

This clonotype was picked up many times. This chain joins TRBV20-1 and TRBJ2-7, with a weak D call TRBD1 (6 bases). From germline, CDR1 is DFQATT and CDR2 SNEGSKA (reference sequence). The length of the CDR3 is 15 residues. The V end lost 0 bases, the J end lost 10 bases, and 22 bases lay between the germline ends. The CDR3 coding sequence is TGCAGTGCTAGAGACTCCGGACAGCCGTTGGTGAAACAGTACTTC. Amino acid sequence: CSARDSGQPLVKQYF.

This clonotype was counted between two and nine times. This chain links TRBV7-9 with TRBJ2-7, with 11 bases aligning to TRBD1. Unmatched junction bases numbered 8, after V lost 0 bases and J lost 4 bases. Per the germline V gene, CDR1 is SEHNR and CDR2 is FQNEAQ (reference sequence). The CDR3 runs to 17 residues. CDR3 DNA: TGTGCCAGCAGCTTAGCCGGGACAGGGGGAAAACCGTACGAGCAGTACTTC. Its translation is CASSLAGTGGKPYEQYF.

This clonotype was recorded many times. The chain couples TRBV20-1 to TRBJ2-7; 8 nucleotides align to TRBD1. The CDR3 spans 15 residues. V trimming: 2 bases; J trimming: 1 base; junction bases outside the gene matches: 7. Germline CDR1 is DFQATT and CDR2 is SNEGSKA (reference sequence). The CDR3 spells CSARYPRQGSYEQYF. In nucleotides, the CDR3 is TGCAGTGCTAGATACCCGAGACAGGGGTCCTACGAGCAGTACTTC.

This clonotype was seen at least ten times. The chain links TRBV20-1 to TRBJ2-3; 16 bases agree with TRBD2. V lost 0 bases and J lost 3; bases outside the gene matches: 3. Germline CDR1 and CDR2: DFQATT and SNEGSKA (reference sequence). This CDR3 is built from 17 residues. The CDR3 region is CSARDPGLAGGTDTQYF. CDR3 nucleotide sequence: TGCAGTGCTAGAGATCCGGGACTAGCGGGAGGGACAGATACGCAGTATTTT.

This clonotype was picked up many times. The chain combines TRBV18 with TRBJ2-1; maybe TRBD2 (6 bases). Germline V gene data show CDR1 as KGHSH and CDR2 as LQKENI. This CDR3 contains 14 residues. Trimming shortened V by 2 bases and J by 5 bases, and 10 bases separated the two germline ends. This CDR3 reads CASSPGGYNNEQFF. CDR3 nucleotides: TGTGCCAGCTCACCAGGGGGGTACAACAATGAGCAGTTCTTC.

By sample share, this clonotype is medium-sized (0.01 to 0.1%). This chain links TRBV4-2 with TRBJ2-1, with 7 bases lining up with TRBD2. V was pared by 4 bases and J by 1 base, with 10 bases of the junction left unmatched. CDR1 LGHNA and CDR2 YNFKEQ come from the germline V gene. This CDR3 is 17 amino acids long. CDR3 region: CASSPRGDYLSYNEQFF. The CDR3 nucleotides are TGTGCCAGCAGCCCCCGAGGGGACTACCTTTCCTACAATGAGCAGTTCTTC.

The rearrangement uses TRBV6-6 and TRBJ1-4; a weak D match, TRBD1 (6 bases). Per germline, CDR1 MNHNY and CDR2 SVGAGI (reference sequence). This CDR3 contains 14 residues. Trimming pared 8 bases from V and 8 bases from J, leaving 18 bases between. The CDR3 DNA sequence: TGTGCCAGCGAATCGGGGGGCGCAGGGGAAAAACTGTTTTTT. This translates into CASESGGAGEKLFF.

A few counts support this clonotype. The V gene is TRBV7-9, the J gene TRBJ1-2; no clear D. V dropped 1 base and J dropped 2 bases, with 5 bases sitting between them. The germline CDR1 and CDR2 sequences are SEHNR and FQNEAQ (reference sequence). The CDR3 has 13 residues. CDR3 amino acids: CASSLEQNYGYTF. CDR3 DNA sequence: TGTGCCAGCAGCTTAGAACAGAACTATGGCTACACCTTC.

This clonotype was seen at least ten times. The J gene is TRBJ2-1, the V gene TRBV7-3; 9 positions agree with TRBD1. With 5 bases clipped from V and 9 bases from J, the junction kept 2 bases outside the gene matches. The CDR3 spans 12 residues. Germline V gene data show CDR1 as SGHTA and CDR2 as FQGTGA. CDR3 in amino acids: CASSGTGSEQFF. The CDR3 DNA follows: TGTGCCAGCAGCGGGACAGGGAGTGAGCAGTTCTTC.

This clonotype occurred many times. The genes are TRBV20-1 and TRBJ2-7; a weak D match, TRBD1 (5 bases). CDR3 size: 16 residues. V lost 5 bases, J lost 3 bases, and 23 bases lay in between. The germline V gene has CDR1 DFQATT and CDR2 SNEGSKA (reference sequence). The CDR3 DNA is TGCAGTGCTGACCCGGGCAGGGCCACCTCCGGCTACGAGCAGTACTTC. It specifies CSADPGRATSGYEQYF.

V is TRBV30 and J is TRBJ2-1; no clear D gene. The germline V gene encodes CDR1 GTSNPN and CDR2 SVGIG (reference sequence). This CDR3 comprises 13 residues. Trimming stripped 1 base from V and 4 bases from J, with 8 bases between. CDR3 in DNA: TGTGCCTGGAGTGGGGTACGGTACAATGAGCAGTTCTTC. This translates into CAWSGVRYNEQFF.

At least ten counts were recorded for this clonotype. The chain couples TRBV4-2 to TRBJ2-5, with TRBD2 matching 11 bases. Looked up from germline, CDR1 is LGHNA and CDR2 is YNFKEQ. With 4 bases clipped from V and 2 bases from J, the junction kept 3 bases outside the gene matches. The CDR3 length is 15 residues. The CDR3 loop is CASSPGTSGQETQYF. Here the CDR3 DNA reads TGTGCCAGCAGCCCCGGGACTAGCGGACAAGAGACCCAGTACTTC.

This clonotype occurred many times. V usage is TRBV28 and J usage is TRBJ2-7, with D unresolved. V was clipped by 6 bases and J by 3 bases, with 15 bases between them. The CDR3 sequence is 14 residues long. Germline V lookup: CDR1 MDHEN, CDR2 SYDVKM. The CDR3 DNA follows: TGTGCCAGCAGACGCTCGCGGCTCCACTACGAGCAGTACTTC. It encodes CASRRSRLHYEQYF. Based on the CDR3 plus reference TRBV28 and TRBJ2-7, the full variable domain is DVKVTQSSRYLVKRTGEKVFLECVQDMDHENMFWYRQDPGLGLRLIYFSYDVKMKEKGDIPEGYSVSREKKERFSLILESASTNQTSMYLCASRRSRLHYEQYFGPGTRLTVT.

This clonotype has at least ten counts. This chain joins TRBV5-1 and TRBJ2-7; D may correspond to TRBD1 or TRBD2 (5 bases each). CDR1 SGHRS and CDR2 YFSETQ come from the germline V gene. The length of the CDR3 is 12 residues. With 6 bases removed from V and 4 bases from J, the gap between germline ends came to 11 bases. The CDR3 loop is CASIGGAYEQYF. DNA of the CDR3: TGCGCCAGCATTGGGGGTGCGTACGAGCAGTACTTC.